The T cell receptor (beta chain) under discussion was sequenced for a study of T cells in Graves' hyperthyroidism and ophthalmopathy. This clonotype was picked up many times. Its antigen is currently unknown. Amplification of TCR beta CDR3 regions used RNA as the template. The HTBI set primed first-round TCR CDR3 RT-PCR. Each CDR3 protein is one row after TCRdb ran MiXCR on the multiplex PCR reads. The sample shows 360,000 or so distinct CDR3 sequences, roughly 15% of them seen only once. Overall study results and limits: Most thyroid clonotypes that were expanded above 0.001 also turned up in blood.

This clonotype was sampled from a woman aged 55-75 years with Graves' ophthalmopathy. The sample consisted of blood.

CDR3 residues: CASSLDPPPGTEAFF. The DNA of the CDR3 is TGCGCCAGCAGCTTGGATCCACCGCCGGGGACTGAAGCTTTCTTT. The chain uses TRBV5-1 and TRBJ1-1; D is ambiguous. Germline CDR1 is SGHRS and CDR2 is YFSETQ. Trimming stripped 0 bases from V and 5 bases from J, with 14 bases between. The CDR3 runs 15 residues.